This T cell receptor (beta chain) was captured by sequencing in a study of blood T cells in healthy people across ages. Study-wide results and caveats: Aged donors had fewer naive CD4+ cells and lower diversity than long-lived donors.

It was with a sample-barcoded 5' primer and a J-beta primer mix that a second PCR of about 6 to 12 cycles was run. All cDNA molecules were each tagged by a template-switch adaptor with 12 random nucleotides. TCRdb processed the 5' RACE reads anew with MiXCR; each CDR3 protein has one entry. The table records over a million distinct CDR3 sequences, around 59% of them present only once. Germline CDR1 reads SEHNR; CDR2 reads FQNEAQ (reference sequence). J lost 3 bases, V lost 6 bases, and 22 bases had no gene match. The CDR3 has 20 residues. Comments on this clonotype: The antigen is unknown.

Sequenced input: blood. The receptor was isolated from a man younger than 30 in good health. This chain connects TRBV7-9 to TRBJ2-3; 9 nucleotides align to TRBD1. In nucleotides, the CDR3 is TGTGCCAGCAGTCGCCAGCCGGGACAGGGCGAGGAAGGTTGGACAGATACGCAGTATTTT. It is translated as CASSRQPGQGEEGWTDTQYF.